The clone carrying this T cell receptor beta chain was counted only a few times. This entry is derived from a study of T cells after yellow fever vaccination. Germline assignment: CDR1 SEHNR and CDR2 FQNEAQ (reference sequence). J lost 5 bases, V lost 5 bases, and 8 bases had no gene match. The CDR3 is 15 residues long. Conversion of TCR transcripts into cDNA relied on 5'RACE template switching, which added a universal primer site and UMIs. TCRdb fed the 5' RACE reads into MiXCR, producing one record per CDR3 protein. This sample yields under 500,000 distinct CDR3 sequences, of which about 17% are seen a single time; roughly a sixth belongs to the top ten.

The rearrangement joins TRBV7-9 to TRBJ2-3; 9 positions match TRBD1. This TCR was sampled from a man between 18 and 29 years old who received the YFV17D yellow fever vaccine. Sequences were derived from PBMCs, sampled before the yellow fever booster vaccination. CDR3 residues: CASSPRDRDRDTQYF. CDR3 nucleotides: TGTGCCAGCAGCCCAAGGGACAGGGATAGAGATACGCAGTATTTT.